These 29 T cell receptor beta chains share one sample of origin, sequenced in a study of chemoradiotherapy in HPV16-positive cancers. Data came from immunoSEQ multiplex PCR; TCRdb stores just in-frame clones and leaves some out. This table has fewer than 15,000 clones, 63% appearing once. This sample was taken from a patient who underwent chemoradiotherapy. The receptors derive from a human donor with HPV-associated anogenital cancer.

This clone was counted only a few times. V gene TRBV9 combines with J gene TRBJ2-7; D is uncertain. The germline CDR1 and CDR2 sequences are SGDLS and YYNGEE. This CDR3 has 11 amino acids. The V end was cut by 5 bases, the J end by 7 bases, with 10 bases between. The CDR3 sequence: CASSREEEQYF. The DNA for the CDR3 is TGTGCCAGCAGTAGGGAAGAAGAGCAGTACTTC.

By share, this clone ranks as large (0.1 to 1%). The V and J genes are TRBV27 and TRBJ2-6; D gene uncertain. Trimming cost V 5 bases and J 0 bases, with 14 bases left between them. This CDR3 has 17 amino acids. CDR1 is MNHEY and CDR2 is SMNVEV in the germline V gene (reference sequence). The CDR3 region has the DNA TGTGCCAGCAGTAGGGATTTTTTCTCCTCTGGGGCCAACGTCCTGACTTTC. Its protein is CASSRDFFSSGANVLTF.

The rearrangement uses TRBV4-2 and TRBJ2-6; D might be TRBD2 (6 bases). Germline lookup yields CDR1 LGHNA and CDR2 YNFKEQ. Trimming took off 3 bases at V and 2 bases at J, with 14 bases between the two ends. This CDR3 contains 17 residues. In DNA form, the CDR3 reads TGTGCCAGCAGCCAGGACTACGGGGCCACTGGGGCCAACGTCCTGACTTTC. This sequence encodes CASSQDYGATGANVLTF.

The CDR3 nucleotides read TGTGCCAGCAGCTCCGGACAGGGGGCGATCACTGAAGCTTTCTTT. Amino acids: CASSSGQGAITEAFF. This chain connects TRBV7-2 to TRBJ1-1, with 11 bases fitting TRBD1. This CDR3 contains 15 residues. Germline V gives CDR1 SGHTA, CDR2 FQGNSA. The V segment lost 4 bases and the J segment 4 bases; nucleotides outside the gene matches: 5.

This chain uses TRBV9 with TRBJ2-3; a possible D gene is TRBD2 (7 bases). This CDR3 has 15 amino acids. V was clipped by 4 bases and J by 6 bases, with 18 bases between them. Germline assignment: CDR1 SGDLS and CDR2 YYNGEE. As DNA, the CDR3 is TGTGCCAGCAGCCTTTTGGAGGGGGGGGGGGATACGCAGTATTTT. As protein: CASSLLEGGGDTQYF.

In its sample, this clone was seen a few times. The rearrangement uses TRBV6-1 and TRBJ1-5; D not certain. Trimming took off 6 bases at V and 0 bases at J, with 6 bases between the two ends. This CDR3 spans 13 amino acids. Germline CDR1 MNHNS, CDR2 SASEGT. The chain's CDR3 is CASRGFSNQPQHF. CDR3 bases: TGTGCCAGCAGGGGATTTAGCAATCAGCCCCAGCATTTT.

This clone showed up just a few times. The chain is built from TRBV10-3 and TRBJ2-7; 7 nucleotides line up with TRBD1. CDR3 length equals 15 residues. Germline V lookup: CDR1 ENHRY, CDR2 SYGVKD. The trim removed 5 bases at V and 1 base at J, leaving 8 bases unmatched. The CDR3 sequence is CAISIGTEASYEQYF. In DNA, the CDR3 is TGTGCCATCAGTATCGGGACAGAAGCGTCCTACGAGCAGTACTTC.

The V call is TRBV20-1, the J call TRBJ2-5; D ambiguous. CDR1 is DFQATT, CDR2 SNEGSKA, per germline (reference sequence). V lost 3 bases, J lost 2 bases, and 4 bases lay in between. The CDR3 sequence is 11 residues long. The CDR3: CSASFQETQYF. The CDR3 DNA reads as TGCAGTGCTAGCTTTCAAGAGACCCAGTACTTC.

The CDR3 is CASSLDREDYEQYF. The CDR3, as DNA: TGTGCCAGCAGCTTGGACAGGGAGGACTACGAGCAGTACTTC. The chain carries TRBV5-5 and TRBJ2-7; tentatively, D is TRBD1 or TRBD2 (6 bases each). With 0 bases removed from V and 3 bases from J, the gap between germline ends came to 10 bases. CDR1 is SGHKS, CDR2 YYEKEE, per germline (reference sequence). The CDR3 contains 14 residues.

The V gene is TRBV4-2, the J gene TRBJ1-5, with a possible D match to TRBD1 (5 bases). This CDR3 spans 15 amino acids. CDR1 is LGHNA, CDR2 YNFKEQ, per germline. V was pared by 3 bases and J by 2 bases, with 11 bases between. CDR3 DNA sequence: TGTGCCAGCAGCCATACCCTGACAGGCAATCAGCCCCAGCATTTT. It yields the protein CASSHTLTGNQPQHF.

V and J are TRBV28 and TRBJ1-4; weak D call: TRBD1 (6 bases). V was cut by 2 bases and J by 12 bases, with 16 bases left in between. In germline, CDR1 is MDHEN, CDR2 SYDVKM. This CDR3 contains 14 residues. The CDR3, as DNA: TGTGCCAGCAGTTTAGGTAGCCGGGACAAGGAACTGTTTTTT. As protein: CASSLGSRDKELFF.

The chain links TRBV27 to TRBJ1-6; a possible D gene is TRBD1 (6 bases). V was shortened by 6 bases and J by 0 bases, with 12 bases between the two germline ends. Per the germline V gene, CDR1 is MNHEY and CDR2 is SMNVEV (reference sequence). The CDR3 has 16 residues. The CDR3, as DNA: TGTGCCAGCAGACAAACAGGGAGCTCCTATAATTCACCCCTCCACTTT. This encodes CASRQTGSSYNSPLHF.

This sequence joins TRBV4-1 and TRBJ1-5; D uncertain. This CDR3 contains 15 residues. Trimming shortened V by 1 base and J by 2 bases, and 9 bases separated the two germline ends. The germline V gene encodes CDR1 MGHRA and CDR2 YSYEKL. CDR3: CASSQGGTGNQPQHF. The CDR3 DNA reads TGCGCCAGCAGCCAAGGAGGAACAGGCAATCAGCCCCAGCATTTT.

The chain combines TRBV7-2 with TRBJ1-1; D uncertain. CDR3 length: 12 amino acids. The V gene lost 4 bases and the J gene lost 3 bases, with 6 bases spanning the gap. Germline assignment: CDR1 SGHTA and CDR2 FQGNSA. The CDR3 sequence: CASSSRDTEAFF. Written as DNA, the CDR3 is TGTGCCAGCAGCTCACGGGACACTGAAGCTTTCTTT.

The V gene is TRBV5-1, the J gene TRBJ2-2; TRBD1 aligns across 7 bases. The CDR3 runs 16 residues. V shed 3 bases and J 0 bases; nucleotides not matched to a gene: 5. The V gene's germline CDR1 is SGHRS and CDR2 YFSETQ. The CDR3, as DNA: TGCGCCAGCAGCTCCCTGGGACAGCCGAACACCGGGGAGCTGTTTTTT. Residues: CASSSLGQPNTGELFF.

This clone has more than one count but fewer than ten. This rearrangement joins TRBV4-1 to TRBJ1-1; possibly TRBD1 for D (5 bases). Germline CDR1 is MGHRA and CDR2 is YSYEKL. Between the trimmed V and J ends, which lost 3 bases and 0 bases, there was a span of 8 bases. This CDR3 contains 14 residues. This CDR3 reads CASSHLGLNTEAFF. CDR3 bases: TGCGCCAGCAGCCATCTGGGGCTGAACACTGAAGCTTTCTTT.

The chain combines TRBV7-8 with TRBJ1-2, with D unclear. V lost 5 bases, J lost 8 bases, and 24 bases lay in between. The CDR3 length is 16 residues. Germline values: CDR1 SGHVS, CDR2 FQNEAQ. Written as DNA, the CDR3 is TGTGCCAGCAGCCCCTACAGCACGCTTCAACTGGAAGGCTACACCTTC. Its translation is CASSPYSTLQLEGYTF.

The genes are TRBV7-2 and TRBJ2-5; 8 bases fit TRBD2. V gave up 5 bases and J gave up 4 bases; unmatched junction bases: 6. The CDR3 totals 14 residues. CDR1 is SGHTA and CDR2 is FQGNSA in the germline V gene. The CDR3 loop is CASSIVAGPETQYF. The CDR3 DNA reads as TGTGCCAGCAGCATTGTAGCGGGGCCAGAGACCCAGTACTTC.

The rearrangement links TRBV4-2 to TRBJ1-5; 7 positions match TRBD1. This CDR3 region has 15 residues. After removal of 4 bases from V and 2 bases from J, the junction contained 5 bases not matched to a gene. CDR1 and CDR2 from the germline V gene are LGHNA and YNFKEQ. The chain's CDR3 is CASSLEDRGNQPQHF. The CDR3 coding sequence is TGTGCCAGCAGCCTCGAAGACAGGGGCAATCAGCCCCAGCATTTT.

The J gene is TRBJ2-7, the V gene TRBV11-3, with TRBD1 identical over 10 bases. Germline V gene lookup returns CDR1 SGHNT and CDR2 YENEEA. The V and J ends lost 0 bases and 7 bases, in that order; junction bases with no gene match: 12. This CDR3 is 17 amino acids long. In DNA, the CDR3 is TGTGCCAGCAGCTTAGATATCGAAGACAGGGGGCCTAGAGAGCAGTACTTC. This gives the protein CASSLDIEDRGPREQYF.

The V gene is TRBV6-5, the J gene TRBJ2-3; 7 bases align to TRBD1. There are 15 residues in the CDR3. Germline-derived CDR1 and CDR2 are MNHEY and SVGAGI. V was pared by 6 bases and J by 1 base, with 7 bases of the junction left unmatched. The chain's CDR3 is CASSQTGVGTDTQYF. The CDR3 DNA is TGTGCCAGCAGCCAAACAGGGGTGGGCACAGATACGCAGTATTTT.

V usage is TRBV6-5 and J usage is TRBJ2-7; 9 bases line up with TRBD1. The germline CDR1 and CDR2 sequences are MNHEY and SVGAGI. This CDR3 has 15 amino acids. J was trimmed by 2 bases and V by 6 bases; bases with no gene match: 8. The CDR3 coding sequence is TGTGCCAGCAGGACGACCGGGACAGGGACCTACGAGCAGTACTTC. Amino acids: CASRTTGTGTYEQYF.

The V and J genes are TRBV7-9 and TRBJ1-2; D remains unclear. Germline V CDR1 and CDR2: SEHNR, FQNEAQ (reference sequence). The CDR3 consists of 14 residues. The germline V and J ends were trimmed by 0 bases and 7 bases, with 12 bases remaining between them. CDR3: CASSLAPASGGYTF. The CDR3, as DNA: TGTGCCAGCAGCTTAGCCCCGGCCTCGGGTGGCTACACCTTC.

This chain uses TRBV19 with TRBJ1-5; no firm D call. Germline CDR1 and CDR2: LNHDA and SQIVND (reference sequence). Trimming left V 3 bases short and J 0 bases short, with 15 bases between. The CDR3 runs 17 residues. In DNA form, the CDR3 reads TGTGCCAGTAGTATGGGCTATTATGGAGATAGCAATCAGCCCCAGCATTTT. It translates to CASSMGYYGDSNQPQHF.

The gene calls are TRBV27 and TRBJ2-1; TRBD2 matches at 9 bases. Unmatched junction bases numbered 4, after V lost 3 bases and J lost 4 bases. CDR3 length: 15 amino acids. Germline V gives CDR1 MNHEY, CDR2 SMNVEV (reference sequence). The CDR3 sequence: CASSLRRGGYNEQFF. The CDR3 DNA reads TGTGCCAGCAGTTTGAGGCGGGGGGGATACAATGAGCAGTTCTTC.

This chain links TRBV7-9 with TRBJ1-2, with D unresolved. With 1 base removed from V and 2 bases from J, the gap between germline ends came to 8 bases. This CDR3 is 14 amino acids long. Germline V gives CDR1 SEHNR, CDR2 FQNEAQ (reference sequence). CDR3 sequence: CASSLDPLNYGYTF. For the CDR3, the DNA is TGTGCCAGCAGCTTAGATCCGCTGAACTATGGCTACACCTTC.

The chain is built from TRBV5-1 and TRBJ2-7; D may be TRBD1 (5 bases). Germline lookup yields CDR1 SGHRS and CDR2 YFSETQ. This CDR3 contains 15 residues. The germline V and J ends were trimmed by 4 bases and 3 bases, with 17 bases remaining between them. The CDR3 nucleotides are TGCGCCAGCAGCCTAGGACCAGGGTTACTCTACGAGCAGTACTTC. Translation: CASSLGPGLLYEQYF.

This chain joins TRBV18 and TRBJ1-4; a weak D match, TRBD1 (5 bases). Germline V gene data show CDR1 as KGHSH and CDR2 as LQKENI. The CDR3 has 16 amino acids. V lost 3 bases and J 4 bases, leaving 15 bases between the germline ends. The CDR3 sequence: CASSPNGGSLNEKLFF. CDR3 coding DNA: TGTGCCAGCTCACCCAACGGGGGGAGCCTTAATGAAAAACTGTTTTTT.

The chain couples TRBV5-1 to TRBJ1-1, with 7 positions matching TRBD1. CDR1 and CDR2 from the germline V gene are SGHRS and YFSETQ. V gave up 1 base and J gave up 8 bases; unmatched junction bases: 11. The CDR3 consists of 15 residues. The CDR3 here is CASSLSPSQGVEAFF. The CDR3, as DNA: TGCGCCAGCAGCTTGTCCCCATCGCAGGGGGTAGAAGCTTTCTTT.